These T cell receptor beta chains were read from a single sample in a study of beta chain features in type 1 diabetes. Sequenced by immunoSEQ multiplex PCR; TCRdb stores in-frame clones only, minus some. The profile shows approximately 170,000 clones, 7.8% of them singletons. Sequences were obtained from central memory CD4+ T cells from blood. The receptors originated from a woman in her 40s with type 1 diabetes. The CDR3 runs from the conserved cysteine through the conserved F or W. D genes are given only for firm matches.

CASRVENTEAFF,-,TRBV2,TRBJ1-1
CASSMLAGGPGEQFF,TRBD2,TRBV11-3,TRBJ2-1
CASSLWGGEQPQHF,-,TRBV7-9,TRBJ1-5
CASSAGQRGRTGELFF,TRBD2,TRBV7-3,TRBJ2-2
CASSQTSGFDEQFF,TRBD2,TRBV18,TRBJ2-1
CASSAPGQGAFGYGYTF,TRBD1,TRBV7-9,TRBJ1-2
CASSDWTSGRATDTQYF,TRBD2,TRBV7-9,TRBJ2-3
CANRGTGGTGELFF,TRBD1,TRBV7-9,TRBJ2-2
CASSPRGNYGYTF,-,TRBV19,TRBJ1-2
CAWSPGTVEKLFF,TRBD1,TRBV30,TRBJ1-4
CASSSDRGNYGYTF,TRBD1,TRBV28,TRBJ1-2
CASSSRGRGTDTQYF,-,TRBV7-9,TRBJ2-3
CASSVDPQDNYGYTF,-,TRBV9,TRBJ1-2
CSVASDRGYQETQYF,TRBD1,TRBV29-1,TRBJ2-5
CASSVAGQGLYEQFF,TRBD1,TRBV9,TRBJ2-1
CAWSVRDYNEQFF,-,TRBV30,TRBJ2-1
CASSYTGGVTDTQYF,TRBD1,TRBV6-6,TRBJ2-3
CASSDLLHEQYF,-,TRBV6-5,TRBJ2-7
CASSLPPGQGAQDEQFF,TRBD1,TRBV7-2,TRBJ2-1
CATSRGHQETQYF,TRBD1,TRBV27,TRBJ2-5
CASSLVLAGFSYNEQFF,TRBD2,TRBV4-3,TRBJ2-1
CAWSVGGADTQYF,-,TRBV30,TRBJ2-3
CASSPLGGAKNIQYF,-,TRBV9,TRBJ2-4
CASSLRTSGYNEQFF,TRBD2,TRBV5-1,TRBJ2-1
CASVPGTTYSEQFF,TRBD2,TRBV5-1,TRBJ2-1
CSGGGDTQYF,TRBD2,TRBV29-1,TRBJ2-3
CASSHNRGVETQYF,TRBD1,TRBV4-2,TRBJ2-5
CASSLAGMDTEAFF,-,TRBV5-5,TRBJ1-1
CASSFDGGQPQHF,-,TRBV7-9,TRBJ1-5
CASSFGQGAKTQYF,TRBD1,TRBV7-9,TRBJ2-5
CASSFPLGTHYGYTF,-,TRBV28,TRBJ1-2
CSVEDQRGLGGYTF,-,TRBV29-1,TRBJ1-2
CASSLGGRGEQYF,-,TRBV7-9,TRBJ2-7
CAISESNSSGGEQYF,TRBD2,TRBV10-3,TRBJ2-7
CASSMGDRRKNSYEQYF,-,TRBV19,TRBJ2-7
CASSQEPRLLYNEQFF,-,TRBV4-3,TRBJ2-1
CSVGGLAGAETQYF,TRBD2,TRBV29-1,TRBJ2-5
CASSRAGPYGYTF,-,TRBV27,TRBJ1-2
CASRVTGQETQYF,-,TRBV11-2,TRBJ2-5
CASRRGEDTEAFF,-,TRBV2,TRBJ1-1
CASSEPPRGEQYF,-,TRBV25-1,TRBJ2-7
CASSSRDRVTGYTF,TRBD1,TRBV5-4,TRBJ1-2
CASRQGVNTGELFF,-,TRBV2,TRBJ2-2
CASSPSRGSGNTIYF,-,TRBV7-2,TRBJ1-3
CASSFDMNTEAFF,-,TRBV5-4,TRBJ1-1
CASSLGGQGGNTIYF,TRBD1,TRBV28,TRBJ1-3
CAISDWTSSYNEQFF,TRBD2,TRBV10-3,TRBJ2-1
CASSLTGSNTGELFF,-,TRBV7-9,TRBJ2-2
CASSSGQRHTIYF,TRBD1,TRBV7-2,TRBJ1-3
CASSSSIGTGNTEAFF,TRBD1,TRBV7-3,TRBJ1-1
CSVGNSGGNEQFF,TRBD2,TRBV29-1,TRBJ2-1
CASSSLRVFDEQFF,-,TRBV5-6,TRBJ2-1
CASKFSTGKAFF,TRBD1,TRBV25-1,TRBJ1-1